The 24 T cell receptor beta chains below were found in one sample sequenced in a study of T cell clones after liver transplantation. Profiling relied on immunoSEQ multiplex PCR, and the TCRdb table lists in-frame clones only, not all of them. The data contain over 14,000 clones, more than 65% of them singletons. This sample comprised CD8+ T cells from blood, obtained around 49 months after liver transplant. The receptors derive from a human patient who received a liver transplant. Some of the T cells may derive from the graft donor.

The chain links TRBV10-3 to TRBJ2-7; 8 bases map to TRBD1. CDR1 is ENHRY, CDR2 SYGVKD, per germline. The CDR3 is made up of 16 amino acids. Germline trimming cut 5 bases from V and 2 bases from J; bases unmatched to any gene: 11. The CDR3 region has the DNA TGTGCCATCAGTAAGACAGGGGAAAAATTTCCCTACGAGCAGTACTTC. Translated, it gives CAISKTGEKFPYEQYF.

The rearrangement joins TRBV5-1 to TRBJ1-1; D unclear. V lost 3 bases to trimming and J lost 11 bases, with 14 bases between them. The CDR3 extends over 12 amino acids. CDR1 and CDR2 from the germline V gene are SGHRS and YFSETQ. The CDR3, as DNA: TGCGCCAGCAGCTCCGACACCGTCGGGGCTTTCTTT. It yields the protein CASSSDTVGAFF.

V is TRBV6-4 and J is TRBJ1-6; the D gene is possibly TRBD1 (6 bases). This CDR3 has 16 residues. CDR1 MRHNA and CDR2 SNTAGT come from the germline V gene. Trimming shortened V by 2 bases and J by 3 bases, and 11 bases separated the two germline ends. In DNA form, the CDR3 reads TGTGCCAGCAGTGACGGGGGGGCCGGCTATAATTCACCCCTCCACTTT. Amino acids: CASSDGGAGYNSPLHF.

The chain carries TRBV9 and TRBJ2-1; D gene uncertain. CDR1 is SGDLS and CDR2 is YYNGEE in the germline V gene. With 4 bases removed from V and 3 bases from J, the gap between germline ends came to 14 bases. The CDR3 runs to 15 residues. The CDR3 sequence: CASSLDWGFYNEQFF. CDR3 bases: TGTGCCAGCAGCCTTGACTGGGGATTCTACAATGAGCAGTTCTTC.

The CDR3 DNA reads as TGTGCCAGCAGTCTACAGGGGGTAGCACGCGAGCAGTACTTC. This translates into CASSLQGVAREQYF. The V gene is TRBV27, the J gene TRBJ2-7; 8 nucleotides line up with TRBD1. Germline V CDR1 and CDR2: MNHEY, SMNVEV (reference sequence). V shed 5 bases, J shed 6 bases, and the junction held 9 bases outside the gene matches. The CDR3 contains 14 residues.

The chain is built from TRBV4-3 and TRBJ1-5; unclear D gene. Germline assignment: CDR1 LGHNA and CDR2 YSLEER. The ends were cut back, 1 base at V and 2 bases at J, with 9 bases in the middle. This CDR3 has 15 residues. CDR3 residues: CASSQGASGNQPQHF. For the CDR3, the DNA is TGCGCCAGCAGCCAAGGGGCATCTGGCAATCAGCCCCAGCATTTT.

This sequence joins TRBV9 and TRBJ1-2; no clear D gene. Germline CDR1 is SGDLS and CDR2 is YYNGEE. The germline V and J ends were trimmed by 0 bases and 5 bases, with 14 bases remaining between them. CDR3 length equals 15 residues. The CDR3 coding sequence is TGTGCCAGCAGCGTAGTTAACACCAAAATATATGGCTACACCTTC. Encoded protein: CASSVVNTKIYGYTF. The whole variable domain, remainder taken from reference TRBV9 and TRBJ1-2, is DSGVTQTPKHLITATGQRVTLRCSPRSGDLSVYWYQQSLDQGLQFLIQYYNGEERAKGNILERFSAQQFPDLHSELNLSSLELGDSALYFCASSVVNTKIYGYTFGSGTRLTVV.

The J gene is TRBJ1-1, the V gene TRBV5-6; D is unresolved. The germline gives CDR1 SGHDT, CDR2 YYEEEE. The CDR3 has 12 residues. Trimming cost V 6 bases and J 1 base, with 7 bases left between them. DNA for the CDR3: TGTGCCAGCAACCTCGGGAACACTGAAGCTTTCTTT. The encoded protein is CASNLGNTEAFF. Full variable domain (rest looked up from reference TRBV5-6 and TRBJ1-1): DAGVTQSPTHLIKTRGQQVTLRCSPKSGHDTVSWYQQALGQGPQFIFQYYEEEERQRGNFPDRFSGHQFPNYSSELNVNALLLGDSALYLCASNLGNTEAFFGQGTRLTVV.

CDR3 bases: TGTGCCAGCAGCTTAGGTGCAGGGGTCTCCTACGAGCAGTACTTC. As protein: CASSLGAGVSYEQYF. The V and J genes are TRBV7-6 and TRBJ2-7; D is possibly TRBD1 (6 bases). V shed 1 base and J shed 0 bases, with 10 bases lying between them. CDR1 SGHVS and CDR2 FNYEAQ come from the germline V gene. The CDR3 consists of 15 residues. Looking up the rest from reference TRBV7-6 and TRBJ2-7 gives the full variable domain: GAGVSQSPRYKVTKRGQDVALRCDPISGHVSLYWYRQALGQGPEFLTYFNYEAQQDKSGLPNDRFSAERPEGSISTLTIQRTEQRDSAMYRCASSLGAGVSYEQYFGPGTRLTVT.

J is TRBJ2-5 and V is TRBV11-3; 10 bases line up with TRBD2. This CDR3 contains 17 residues. Per the germline V gene, CDR1 is SGHNT and CDR2 is YENEEA. Trimming removed 5 bases from V and 4 bases from J; junction bases left unmatched: 13. CDR3 sequence: CASSLRGLAGEGETQYF. The CDR3 region has the DNA TGTGCCAGCAGCCTAAGGGGTCTAGCGGGAGAGGGAGAGACCCAGTACTTC.

The chain uses TRBV7-9 and TRBJ2-3; TRBD2 might be the D (5 bases). In germline, CDR1 is SEHNR, CDR2 FQNEAQ (reference sequence). Trimming left V 5 bases short and J 5 bases short, with 8 bases between. The CDR3 is 12 residues long. CDR3: CASSPGIDTQYF. The CDR3 DNA sequence: TGTGCCAGCAGCCCGGGGATAGATACGCAGTATTTT.

The chain uses TRBV27 and TRBJ1-1; maybe TRBD1 (6 bases). This CDR3 is built from 15 residues. Germline V gives CDR1 MNHEY, CDR2 SMNVEV (reference sequence). Trimming removed 7 bases from V and 5 bases from J, with 20 bases in between. The CDR3 nucleotides read TGTGCCAGCAATTTCCATAGGGGGGAAGTGACTGAAGCTTTCTTT. This translates into CASNFHRGEVTEAFF.

V is TRBV6-1 and J is TRBJ2-6; D remains ambiguous. The CDR3 spans 16 residues. The ends were cut back, 1 base at V and 1 base at J, with 8 bases in the middle. Germline V gene lookup returns CDR1 MNHNS and CDR2 SASEGT. CDR3 in DNA: TGTGCCAGCAGTGAAGATGGTACTTCTGGGGCCAACGTCCTGACTTTC. Protein sequence: CASSEDGTSGANVLTF.

This clone was counted a single time. CDR3 region: CASSLMDSNQPQHF. CDR3 nucleotide sequence: TGTGCCAGCAGCTTAATGGATAGCAATCAGCCCCAGCATTTT. The chain is built from TRBV11-2 and TRBJ1-5, with unresolved D. The germline V gene encodes CDR1 SGHAT and CDR2 FQNNGV. Trimming shortened V by 2 bases and J by 0 bases, and 5 bases separated the two germline ends. The CDR3 is 14 amino acids.

A single count supports this clone. This chain links TRBV7-6 with TRBJ1-2; D might be TRBD1 (5 bases). Germline V CDR1 and CDR2: SGHVS, FNYEAQ. Trimming removed 5 bases at V and 4 bases at J, with 17 bases between. The CDR3 has 15 amino acids. In DNA, the CDR3 is TGTGCCAGCAGCCCGGGACCGGGCCACCGCTATGGCTACACCTTC. Its translation: CASSPGPGHRYGYTF. Combining the CDR3 with reference TRBV7-6 and TRBJ1-2 gives the whole variable domain GAGVSQSPRYKVTKRGQDVALRCDPISGHVSLYWYRQALGQGPEFLTYFNYEAQQDKSGLPNDRFSAERPEGSISTLTIQRTEQRDSAMYRCASSPGPGHRYGYTFGSGTRLTVV.

This clone is labeled medium-sized (0.01 to 0.1%). The V call is TRBV28, the J call TRBJ1-1, with 7 positions matching TRBD1. The trim removed 5 bases at V and 5 bases at J, leaving 11 bases unmatched. Germline V gives CDR1 MDHEN, CDR2 SYDVKM. The CDR3 runs to 15 residues. CDR3 coding DNA: TGTGCCAGCAGTAAAAATGTAGGGGGCGAGACTGAAGCTTTCTTT. It encodes CASSKNVGGETEAFF.

The DNA of the CDR3 is TGCAGCGTGCCCGATGCGGGCTCTGAGAACACTGAAGCTTTCTTT. Encoded protein: CSVPDAGSENTEAFF. The chain carries TRBV29-1 and TRBJ1-1, with D unresolved. Germline V lookup: CDR1 SQVTM, CDR2 ANQGSEA. V lost 6 bases and J lost 1, with 18 bases in between. CDR3 length: 15 residues.

This clone occurred a few times. The chain recombines TRBV11-2 with TRBJ2-1; D ambiguous. Deletions cut 10 bases from V and 4 bases from J, with 11 bases between. Germline V CDR1 and CDR2: SGHAT, FQNNGV. The CDR3 covers 12 residues. DNA for the CDR3: TGTGCCACCTTGACCCAATACAATGAGCAGTTCTTC. This translates into CATLTQYNEQFF. Filled out from reference TRBV11-2 and TRBJ2-1, the complete variable domain reads EAGVAQSPRYKIIEKRQSVAFWCNPISGHATLYWYQQILGQGPKLLIQFQNNGVVDDSQLPKDRFSAERLKGVDSTLKIQPAKLEDSAVYLCATLTQYNEQFFGPGTRLTVL.

V usage is TRBV28 and J usage is TRBJ1-1; D is possibly TRBD1 (5 bases). The V end lost 7 bases, the J end lost 0 bases, and 9 bases lay between the germline ends. Germline V CDR1 and CDR2: MDHEN, SYDVKM. This CDR3 contains 13 residues. This chain's CDR3 is CASNDRLNTEAFF. The CDR3 nucleotides read TGTGCCAGCAATGACAGATTGAACACTGAAGCTTTCTTT.

This clone showed up just once. The chain couples TRBV19 to TRBJ2-1, with 11 positions matching TRBD1. In germline, CDR1 is LNHDA, CDR2 SQIVND (reference sequence). The V and J ends lost 6 bases and 8 bases, in that order; junction bases with no gene match: 9. This CDR3 is built from 15 residues. As DNA, the CDR3 is TGTGCCAGTAGCAGCCCGGGACAGGGGGTTGATGAGCAGTTCTTC. Translation: CASSSPGQGVDEQFF.

V gene TRBV27 combines with J gene TRBJ2-1; no clear D gene. V was cut by 0 bases and J by 0 bases, with 15 bases left in between. The CDR3 length is 18 residues. Looked up from germline, CDR1 is MNHEY and CDR2 is SMNVEV (reference sequence). For the CDR3, the DNA is TGTGCCAGCAGTTTATCCGCTGCGGCCCCGAGCTCCTACAATGAGCAGTTCTTC. Protein sequence: CASSLSAAAPSSYNEQFF.

This clone was seen more than once but under ten times. The J gene is TRBJ2-7, the V gene TRBV27; 9 nucleotides agree with TRBD1. V was clipped by 7 bases and J by 0 bases; unmatched bases: 4. The CDR3 is 14 residues long. The germline V gene encodes CDR1 MNHEY and CDR2 SMNVEV (reference sequence). In DNA form, the CDR3 reads TGTGCCAGCAACGGACAGGGGAGCTCCTACGAGCAGTACTTC. Protein product: CASNGQGSSYEQYF.

The V and J genes are TRBV5-1 and TRBJ2-7; D call uncertain. The CDR3 loop spans 12 amino acids. V dropped 2 bases and J dropped 2 bases, with 5 bases sitting between them. Germline CDR1 and CDR2: SGHRS and YFSETQ. The CDR3 protein is CASSLTAYEQYF. The CDR3 region has the DNA TGCGCCAGCAGCTTAACAGCCTACGAGCAGTACTTC.

The chain uses TRBV5-8 and TRBJ1-1; D gene ambiguous. Trimming took off 1 base at V and 1 base at J, with 8 bases between the two ends. This CDR3 has 14 amino acids. Germline V gene lookup returns CDR1 SGHTS and CDR2 YDEGEE. CDR3 in DNA: TGTGCCAGCAGCTTGCCTGGCGGGAACACTGAAGCTTTCTTT. Its translation is CASSLPGGNTEAFF.